This TCR beta chain emerged from a study of beta chain features in type 1 diabetes. Every donor had blood drawn once into heparin, around 120 mL on average. Via CD45RO/CCR7/CD25/CD127/CD95/CD27, cells of the CD4+ naive, central memory, regulatory and stem cell-like memory subsets were sorted. Investigators reverse transcribed all isolated RNA, so they sequenced expressed TCRB transcripts. Sequencing used immunoSEQ multiplex PCR; TCRdb keeps in-frame clones, though not all of them. Counted here are about 350,000 clones, about 18% occurring once; the ten biggest clones make up roughly 0.045%. Study-level findings and limits: For patients, the naive, central memory and Treg TCRB repertoires appeared more alike than for healthy donors. Cells with high TCR expression could be over-represented when cDNA is sequenced.

Germline V gene lookup returns CDR1 SQVTM and CDR2 ANQGSEA. The V segment lost 7 bases and the J segment 6 bases; nucleotides outside the gene matches: 6. This CDR3 is 12 amino acids long. The sample holds a few counts of this clone. What it recognizes is unknown. The J gene is TRBJ1-5, the V gene TRBV29-1; the match to TRBD1 covers 7 bases. The receptor's source is a woman under 30 in good health. Sequencing input: naive CD4+ T cells from blood. CDR3 bases: TGCAGCGCTGCAGGGGGAGGTCAGCCCCAGCATTTT. This encodes CSAAGGGQPQHF. Together with reference TRBV29-1 and TRBJ1-5, the CDR3 gives the full variable domain: SAVISQKPSRDICQRGTSLTIQCQVDSQVTMMFWYRQQPGQSLTLIATANQGSEATYESGFVIDKFPISRPNLTFSTLTVSNMSPEDSSIYLCSAAGGGQPQHFGDGTRLSIL.